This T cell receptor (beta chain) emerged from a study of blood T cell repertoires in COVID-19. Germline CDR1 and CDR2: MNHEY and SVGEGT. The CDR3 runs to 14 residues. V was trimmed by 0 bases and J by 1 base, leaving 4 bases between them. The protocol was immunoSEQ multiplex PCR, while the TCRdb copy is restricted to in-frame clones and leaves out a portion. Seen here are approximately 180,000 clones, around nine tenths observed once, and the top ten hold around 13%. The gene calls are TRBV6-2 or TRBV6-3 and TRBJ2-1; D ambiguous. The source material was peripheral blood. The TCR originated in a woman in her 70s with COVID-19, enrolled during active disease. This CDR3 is CASSYSVSYNEQFF. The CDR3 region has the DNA TGTGCCAGCAGTTACTCCGTATCCTACAATGAGCAGTTCTTC.